What follows is one T cell receptor beta chain and its context. This entry belongs to a study of T cells expressing NK-cell markers. In the study overall: Among the eight sequenced donors, seven tested HCMV-seropositive and one tested seronegative.

Looked up from germline, CDR1 is SGHTA and CDR2 is FQGNSA. The CDR3 contains 12 residues. TCR beta libraries carry UMIs added by 5'RACE template switching. TCRdb reprocessed the 5' RACE reads and stores each CDR3 protein as one record, lacking DNA. The data show almost 450,000 distinct CDR3 sequences, and the top ten clones hold about 7.3%. This sequence was found in a woman between 18 and 75 years old in good health. This chain uses TRBV7-2 with TRBJ2-3; TCRdb's assignment of TRBD2 cannot be checked, as there is no DNA. Sequenced: blood T cells: a sorted CD56 or NKG2C T cell subset, CD4+ or CD8+ T cells, or bulk PBMC T cells (not recorded which). This chain's CDR3 is CASSSGLRGQYF.